This is a list of T cell receptor beta chains from one sample in a study of T cells expressing NK-cell markers. TCRdb reprocessed the 5' RACE reads, with one entry per CDR3 protein and no DNA. The repertoire table contains about 460,000 distinct CDR3 sequences. The sample taken for sequencing was blood T cells: a sorted CD56 or NKG2C T cell subset, CD4+ or CD8+ T cells, or bulk PBMC T cells (not recorded which). These receptors originate from a woman aged 45-65 years in good health. Both conserved end residues are part of each CDR3.

v_gene	j_gene	len	CDR3aa
TRBV5-5	TRBJ2-7	14	CASSLGAITNEQYF
TRBV3-1	TRBJ2-7	13	CASSRVSRYEQYF
TRBV5-1	TRBJ2-7	16	CASSPGGSGSLHEQYF
TRBV7-9	TRBJ1-1	13	CASSLDGGSEAFF
TRBV3-1	TRBJ1-3	15	CASSQRRNSGNTIYF
TRBV10-3	TRBJ1-1	13	CAISENIGTEAFF
TRBV20-1	TRBJ2-3	15	CSADNERRTTDTQYF
TRBV5-3	TRBJ2-1	16	CARSPRPTGSYNEQFF
TRBV6-2/TRBV6-3	TRBJ2-2	14	CASSQRGATGELFF
TRBV20-1	TRBJ2-5	18	CSAVAPGLAALTVETQYF
TRBV3-1	TRBJ2-7	17	CASSQDWGGLAVYEQYF
TRBV5-4	TRBJ2-2	16	CASSPMGQTNTGELFF
TRBV15	TRBJ1-2	14	CATSMYGTGVDYTF
TRBV4-2	TRBJ1-1	14	CASSQESRNTEAFF
TRBV7-2	TRBJ2-1	13	CASSFWTSDEQFF
TRBV25-1	TRBJ2-3	16	CASSKDSFTSTDTQYF
TRBV12-5	TRBJ1-1	16	CASGLRTGGSNTEAFF
TRBV12-3/TRBV12-4	TRBJ2-6	16	CASSLLISSGANVLTF
TRBV3-1	TRBJ2-3	16	CASTASGTASTDTQYF
TRBV6-5	TRBJ2-3	16	CASSPSRGLRTDTQYF
TRBV5-1	TRBJ2-2	15	CASSQLAGGPGELFF
TRBV5-1	TRBJ1-5	15	CASSLGERRNQPQHF
TRBV12-3/TRBV12-4	TRBJ2-2	15	CASSRFRDGSGELFF
TRBV20-1	TRBJ2-1	14	CSARVGPPSGEQFF
TRBV24-1	TRBJ2-5	15	CATSDPSGGRETQYF
TRBV5-5	TRBJ1-1	17	CASSLERMGRLNTEAFF
TRBV6-6	TRBJ2-3	16	CASSTIGLAEIFTQYF
TRBV20-1	TRBJ2-1	11	CSAGGRNEQFF
TRBV4-2	TRBJ2-5	18	CASSQERTGTSVQETQYF
TRBV7-9	TRBJ2-3	18	CASNFAPAWDRVTDTQYF
TRBV2	TRBJ2-1	14	CASQRGASYNEQFF
TRBV4-1	TRBJ2-5	13	CASSQFNQETQYF
TRBV11-2	TRBJ1-1	14	CASSLNGPNTEAFF
TRBV20-1	TRBJ1-3	12	CSASVGGNTIYF
TRBV7-2	TRBJ1-1	16	CASSLEFGLSGTEAFF
TRBV29-1	TRBJ2-1	14	CSVASKGRYNEQFF
TRBV7-9	TRBJ2-5	11	CASSLKESQYF
TRBV11-2	TRBJ2-1	15	CASSPGSPSYNEQFF
TRBV21-1	TRBJ1-2	14	CASSNNTGFYGYTF
TRBV24-1	TRBJ2-2	13	CATSSTVTGELFF
TRBV28	TRBJ2-1	14	CASSDAEGVHEQFF
TRBV5-8	TRBJ2-5	14	CASSFRTASGTQYF
TRBV7-9	TRBJ1-1	14	CASSSTGRNTEAFF
TRBV12-3/TRBV12-4	TRBJ2-7	19	CASSLGQLAGGLSINEQYF
TRBV14	TRBJ2-1	16	CASSQVGLAGGNEQFF
TRBV5-1	TRBJ2-7	15	CASSPPGLEYDEQYF
TRBV7-2	TRBJ1-2	17	CASSLGTGLRANYGYTF
TRBV5-1	TRBJ2-1	13	CASSLTDPREQFF
TRBV12-3/TRBV12-4	TRBJ2-7	15	CASSLGDSTSYEQYF